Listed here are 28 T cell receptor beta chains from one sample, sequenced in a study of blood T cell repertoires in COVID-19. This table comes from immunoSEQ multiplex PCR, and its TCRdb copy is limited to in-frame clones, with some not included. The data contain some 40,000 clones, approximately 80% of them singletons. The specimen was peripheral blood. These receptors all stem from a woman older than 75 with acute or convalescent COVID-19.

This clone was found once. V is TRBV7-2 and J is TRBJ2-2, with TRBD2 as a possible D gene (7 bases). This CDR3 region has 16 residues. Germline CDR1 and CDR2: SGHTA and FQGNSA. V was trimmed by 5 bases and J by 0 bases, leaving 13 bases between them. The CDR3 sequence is CASSARGAANTGELFF. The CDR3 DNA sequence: TGTGCCAGCAGCGCTCGGGGGGCTGCGAACACCGGGGAGCTGTTTTTT.

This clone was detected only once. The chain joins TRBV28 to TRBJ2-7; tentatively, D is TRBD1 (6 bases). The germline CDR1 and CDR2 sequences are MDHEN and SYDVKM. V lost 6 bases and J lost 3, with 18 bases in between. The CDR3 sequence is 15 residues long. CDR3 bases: TGTGCCAGCAGCCCCCGAACCAGGGGTGACTACGAGCAGTACTTC. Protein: CASSPRTRGDYEQYF.

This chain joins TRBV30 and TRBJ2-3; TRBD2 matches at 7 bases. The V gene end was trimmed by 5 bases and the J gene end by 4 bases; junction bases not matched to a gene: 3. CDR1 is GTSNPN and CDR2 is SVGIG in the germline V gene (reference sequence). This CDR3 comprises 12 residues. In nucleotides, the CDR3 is TGTGCCTGGGCCCGGGGGGCAGATACGCAGTATTTT. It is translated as CAWARGADTQYF.

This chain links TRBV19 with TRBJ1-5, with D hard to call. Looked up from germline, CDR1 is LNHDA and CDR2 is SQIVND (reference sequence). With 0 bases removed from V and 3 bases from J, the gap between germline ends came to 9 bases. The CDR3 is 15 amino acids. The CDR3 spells CASSIESQDNQPQHF. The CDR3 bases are TGTGCCAGTAGTATAGAGAGCCAGGACAATCAGCCCCAGCATTTT.

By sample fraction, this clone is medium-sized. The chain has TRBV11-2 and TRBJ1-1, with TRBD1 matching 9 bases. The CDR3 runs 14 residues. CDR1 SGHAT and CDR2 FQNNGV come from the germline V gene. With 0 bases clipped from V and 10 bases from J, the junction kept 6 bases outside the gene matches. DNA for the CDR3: TGTGCCAGCAGCTTAGAAGGGACAGGGTTCCGAGCTTTCTTT. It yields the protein CASSLEGTGFRAFF.

CDR3 sequence: CASSDLTGPNYGYTF. DNA for the CDR3: TGTGCCAGCAGCGATTTGACAGGGCCTAACTATGGCTACACCTTC. The chain combines TRBV6-5 with TRBJ1-2; 7 bases match TRBD1. The J segment lost 0 bases and the V segment lost 6 bases, leaving 7 bases of the junction unmatched. This CDR3 comprises 15 residues. Germline CDR1 MNHEY, CDR2 SVGAGI.

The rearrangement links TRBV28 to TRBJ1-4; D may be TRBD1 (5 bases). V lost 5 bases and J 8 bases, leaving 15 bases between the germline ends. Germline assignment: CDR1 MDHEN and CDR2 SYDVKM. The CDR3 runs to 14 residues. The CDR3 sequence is CASSLPDRGEKLFF. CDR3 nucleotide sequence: TGTGCCAGCAGTCTACCCGACCGGGGGGAAAAACTGTTTTTT.

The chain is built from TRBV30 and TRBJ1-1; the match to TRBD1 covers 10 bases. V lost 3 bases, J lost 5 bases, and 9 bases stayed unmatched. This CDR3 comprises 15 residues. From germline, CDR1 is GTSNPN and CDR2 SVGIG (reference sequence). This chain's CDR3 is CAWRGLTGGATEAFF. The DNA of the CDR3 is TGTGCCTGGAGAGGACTGACAGGGGGCGCGACTGAAGCTTTCTTT.

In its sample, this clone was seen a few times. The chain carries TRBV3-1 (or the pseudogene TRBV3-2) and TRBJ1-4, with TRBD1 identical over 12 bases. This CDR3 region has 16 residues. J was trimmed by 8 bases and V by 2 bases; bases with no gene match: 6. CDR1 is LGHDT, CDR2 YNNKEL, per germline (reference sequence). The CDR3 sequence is CASSQWGTGGLEKLFF. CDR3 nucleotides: TGTGCCAGCAGCCAATGGGGGACAGGGGGCTTGGAAAAACTGTTTTTT.

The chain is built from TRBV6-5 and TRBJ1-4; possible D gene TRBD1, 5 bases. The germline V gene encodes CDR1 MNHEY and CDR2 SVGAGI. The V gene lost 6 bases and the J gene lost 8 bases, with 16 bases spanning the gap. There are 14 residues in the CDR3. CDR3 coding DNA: TGTGCCAGCAGAGGGGCGGGGGTCAAGGAAAAACTGTTTTTT. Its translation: CASRGAGVKEKLFF.

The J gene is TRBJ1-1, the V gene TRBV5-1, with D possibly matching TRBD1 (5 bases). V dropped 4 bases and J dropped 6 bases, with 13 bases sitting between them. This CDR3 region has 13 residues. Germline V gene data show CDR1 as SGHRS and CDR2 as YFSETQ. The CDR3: CASSQGRRPEAFF. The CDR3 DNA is TGCGCCAGCAGCCAGGGCCGACGGCCTGAAGCTTTCTTT.

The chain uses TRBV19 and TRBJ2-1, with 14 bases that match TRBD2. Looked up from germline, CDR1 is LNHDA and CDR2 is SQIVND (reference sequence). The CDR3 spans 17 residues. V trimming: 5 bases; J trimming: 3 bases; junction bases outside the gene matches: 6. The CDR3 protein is CASSDPGTSGGYNEQFF. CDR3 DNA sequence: TGTGCCAGTAGTGATCCCGGGACTAGCGGGGGCTACAATGAGCAGTTCTTC.

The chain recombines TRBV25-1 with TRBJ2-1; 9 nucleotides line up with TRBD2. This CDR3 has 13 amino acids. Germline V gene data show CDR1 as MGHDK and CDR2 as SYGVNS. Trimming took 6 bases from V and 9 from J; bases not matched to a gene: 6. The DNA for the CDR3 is TGTGCCAGCAGCCCGCGGGGGGGAATTGAGCAGTTCTTC. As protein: CASSPRGGIEQFF.

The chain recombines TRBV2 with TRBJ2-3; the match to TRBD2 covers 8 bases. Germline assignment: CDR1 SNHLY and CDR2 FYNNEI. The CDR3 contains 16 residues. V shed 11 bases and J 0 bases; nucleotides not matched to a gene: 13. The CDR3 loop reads CAHKERSGGSTDTQYF. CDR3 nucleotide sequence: TGTGCCCATAAAGAGCGCAGCGGGGGTAGCACAGATACGCAGTATTTT.

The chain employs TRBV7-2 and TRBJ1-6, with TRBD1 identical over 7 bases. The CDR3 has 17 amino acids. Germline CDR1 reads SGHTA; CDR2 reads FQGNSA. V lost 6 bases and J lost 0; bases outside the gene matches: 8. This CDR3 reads CASSQGGAGSYNSPLHF. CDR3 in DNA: TGTGCCAGCAGTCAAGGGGGCGCAGGCTCCTATAATTCACCCCTCCACTTT.

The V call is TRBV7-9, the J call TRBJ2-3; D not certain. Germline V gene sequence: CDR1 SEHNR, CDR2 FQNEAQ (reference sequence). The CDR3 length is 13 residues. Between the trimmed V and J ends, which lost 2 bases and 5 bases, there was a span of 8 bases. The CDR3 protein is CASSLNPRDTQYF. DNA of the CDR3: TGTGCCAGCAGCTTAAACCCGCGAGATACGCAGTATTTT. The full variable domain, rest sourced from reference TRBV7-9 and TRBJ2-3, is DTGVSQNPRHKITKRGQNVTFRCDPISEHNRLYWYRQTLGQGPEFLTYFQNEAQLEKSRLLSDRFSAERPKGSFSTLEIQRTEQGDSAMYLCASSLNPRDTQYFGPGTRLTVL.

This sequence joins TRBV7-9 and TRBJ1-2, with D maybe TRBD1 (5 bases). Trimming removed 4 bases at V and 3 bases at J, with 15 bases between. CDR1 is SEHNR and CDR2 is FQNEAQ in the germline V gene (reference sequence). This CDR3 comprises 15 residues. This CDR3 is CASSYVRGYDYGYTF. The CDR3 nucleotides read TGTGCCAGCAGCTACGTACGGGGGTATGACTATGGCTACACCTTC.

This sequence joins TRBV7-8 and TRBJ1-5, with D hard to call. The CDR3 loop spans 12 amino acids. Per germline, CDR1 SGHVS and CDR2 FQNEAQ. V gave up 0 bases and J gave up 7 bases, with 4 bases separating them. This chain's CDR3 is CASSLAGQPQHF. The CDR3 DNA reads TGTGCCAGCAGCTTAGCGGGCCAGCCCCAGCATTTT.

CDR3 bases: TGTGCCAGCAGCCCAACGATTGGGACAGGCTCTGGAAACACCATATATTTT. Its translation is CASSPTIGTGSGNTIYF. The V and J genes are TRBV7-2 and TRBJ1-3; 8 positions agree with TRBD1. The germline gives CDR1 SGHTA, CDR2 FQGNSA. J gave up 0 bases and V 5 bases, and 9 bases lay outside the gene matches. The CDR3 has 17 amino acids.

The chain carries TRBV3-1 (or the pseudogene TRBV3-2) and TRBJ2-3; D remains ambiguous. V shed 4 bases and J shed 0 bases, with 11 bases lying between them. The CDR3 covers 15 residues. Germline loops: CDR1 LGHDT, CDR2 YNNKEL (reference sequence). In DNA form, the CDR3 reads TGTGCCAGCAGCCCGCCTGCAACTAGCACAGATACGCAGTATTTT. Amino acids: CASSPPATSTDTQYF.

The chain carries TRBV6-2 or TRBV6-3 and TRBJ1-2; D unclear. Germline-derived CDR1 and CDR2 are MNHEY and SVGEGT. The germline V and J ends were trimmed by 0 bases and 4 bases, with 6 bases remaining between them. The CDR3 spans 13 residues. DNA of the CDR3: TGTGCCAGCAGTTACTCGGGCCGCTATGGCTACACCTTC. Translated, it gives CASSYSGRYGYTF.

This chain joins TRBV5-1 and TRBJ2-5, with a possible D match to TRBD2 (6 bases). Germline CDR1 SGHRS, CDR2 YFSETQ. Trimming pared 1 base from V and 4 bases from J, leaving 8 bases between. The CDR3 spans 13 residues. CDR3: CASSLKGGETQYF. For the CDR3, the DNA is TGCGCCAGCAGCTTGAAGGGAGGAGAGACCCAGTACTTC.

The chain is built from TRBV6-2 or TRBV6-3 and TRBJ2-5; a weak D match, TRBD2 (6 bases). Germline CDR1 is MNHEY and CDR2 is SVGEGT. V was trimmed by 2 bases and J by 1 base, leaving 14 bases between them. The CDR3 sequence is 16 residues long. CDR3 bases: TGTGCCAGCAGTTACCCGCGGGCGGGGATCCAAGAGACCCAGTACTTC. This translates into CASSYPRAGIQETQYF.

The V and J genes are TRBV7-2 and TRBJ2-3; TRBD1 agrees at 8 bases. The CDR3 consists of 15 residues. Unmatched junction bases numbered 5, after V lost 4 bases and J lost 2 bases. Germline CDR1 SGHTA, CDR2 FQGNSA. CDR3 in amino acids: CASSSTRGPTDTQYF. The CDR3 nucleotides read TGTGCCAGCAGCTCCACCAGGGGGCCCACAGATACGCAGTATTTT. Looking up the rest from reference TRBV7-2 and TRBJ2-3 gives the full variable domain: GAGVSQSPSNKVTEKGKDVELRCDPISGHTALYWYRQSLGQGLEFLIYFQGNSAPDKSGLPSDRFSAERTGGSVSTLTIQRTQQEDSAVYLCASSSTRGPTDTQYFGPGTRLTVL.

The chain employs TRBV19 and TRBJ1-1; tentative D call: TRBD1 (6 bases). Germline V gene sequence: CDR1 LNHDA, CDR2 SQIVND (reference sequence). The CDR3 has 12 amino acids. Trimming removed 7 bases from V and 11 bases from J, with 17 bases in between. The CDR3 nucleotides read TGTGCCAGTACCCCGGGGGGGCTTGTGGCTTTCTTT. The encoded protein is CASTPGGLVAFF.

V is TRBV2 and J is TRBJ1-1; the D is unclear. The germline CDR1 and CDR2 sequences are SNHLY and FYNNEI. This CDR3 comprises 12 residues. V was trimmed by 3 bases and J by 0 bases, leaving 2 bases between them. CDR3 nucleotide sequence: TGTGCCAGCAGTGACGTGAACACTGAAGCTTTCTTT. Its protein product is CASSDVNTEAFF.

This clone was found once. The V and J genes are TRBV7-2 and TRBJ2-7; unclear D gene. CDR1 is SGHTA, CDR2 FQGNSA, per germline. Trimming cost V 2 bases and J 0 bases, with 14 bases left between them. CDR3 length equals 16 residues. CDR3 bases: TGTGCCAGCAGCTTACCCTTACCCAATAGCTCCTACGAGCAGTACTTC. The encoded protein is CASSLPLPNSSYEQYF.

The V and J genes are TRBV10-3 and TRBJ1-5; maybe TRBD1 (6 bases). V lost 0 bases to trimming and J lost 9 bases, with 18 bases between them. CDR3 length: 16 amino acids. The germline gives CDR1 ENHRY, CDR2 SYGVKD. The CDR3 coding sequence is TGTGCCATCAGTGAGTCGAGAAGGGGGTCCGAGTTGCCCCAGCATTTT. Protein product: CAISESRRGSELPQHF.